Given below is one T cell receptor beta chain in context. Its antigen is still unknown. Through Arm-PCR of CDR3 regions and iRepertoire HTBI primers, TCR beta libraries were built. In the study's own analysis: Throughout the samples, researchers identified some 62 TRBV and approximately 14 TRBJ segments. MiXCR was run by TCRdb on the multiplex PCR reads, yielding one entry per CDR3 protein. TCRdb, rather than the study authors, made the V and J calls. The data show approximately 400,000 distinct CDR3 sequences, with about an eighth seen just once and 15% to 20% held by the top ten. This sample is drawn from a study of regulatory T cells in long-lasting Graves disease. General study findings and limits: TCR diversity was lower in persistent Graves' patients than in newly diagnosed ones.

Time point specified: newly diagnosed GD, antithyroid drugs for less than 3 months. TCR sequences were obtained from RNA taken from PBMCs. Guidelines of the American Thyroid Association were used to diagnose Graves' disease. Per germline, CDR1 LGHDT and CDR2 YNNKEL (reference sequence). The V and J ends lost 6 bases and 3 bases respectively, with 12 bases between them. The CDR3 has 13 residues. The sample also formed part of further work on T cells in Graves' hyperthyroidism and ophthalmopathy. This second study notes: Researchers defined stable Graves' hyperthyroidism as no ophthalmopathy progression within 18 months.

The chain couples TRBV3-1 to TRBJ2-7; perhaps TRBD2 as D (6 bases). This clonotype was sampled from a woman between 18 and 29 years old with Graves disease. Sequencing used peripheral blood mononuclear cells (PBMCs), obtained at new diagnosis, from a patient treated with antithyroid drugs. In DNA form, the CDR3 reads TGTGCCAGCAGTTGTAGCGGAGTCTACGAGCAGTACTTC. This sequence encodes CASSCSGVYEQYF.